These 4 T cell receptor beta chains were sequenced from one sample in a study of beta chain features in type 1 diabetes. Whole-study findings and limits: Among all four CD4+ subsets, Type 1 diabetes patients had TCRB CDR3s that were moderately but significantly shorter.

Their antigens are not known. Expressed TCRB transcripts were sequenced after all isolated RNA was converted to cDNA. This table comes from immunoSEQ multiplex PCR, and its TCRdb copy is limited to in-frame clones, with some not included. There are fewer than 450,000 clones in the sample; about 14% occur only once, and over 0.014% lies in the top ten. Sequenced material: naive CD4+ T cells from blood. The receptors were gathered from a woman under 30 with type 1 diabetes.

The V and J genes are TRBV27 and TRBJ2-1; 7 bases match TRBD1. With V trimmed by 6 bases and J by 4 bases, 0 bases remained unmatched. The germline gives CDR1 MNHEY, CDR2 SMNVEV (reference sequence). This CDR3 spans 12 amino acids. CDR3 sequence reads: CASRDRYNEQFF. DNA for the CDR3: TGTGCCAGCAGGGACAGGTACAATGAGCAGTTCTTC.

The V call is TRBV18, the J call TRBJ2-3; 7 bases line up with TRBD2. The trim removed 4 bases at V and 3 bases at J, leaving 13 bases unmatched. The germline CDR1 and CDR2 sequences are KGHSH and LQKENI. This CDR3 has 17 amino acids. CDR3 protein: CASSRNQGGRATDTQYF. The CDR3 nucleotides are TGTGCCAGCTCACGGAACCAGGGCGGGAGAGCGACAGATACGCAGTATTTT.

The chain joins TRBV27 to TRBJ2-2, with D possibly being TRBD2 (5 bases). The CDR3 is 13 amino acids. The germline V and J ends were trimmed by 7 bases and 7 bases, with 13 bases remaining between them. Germline loops: CDR1 MNHEY, CDR2 SMNVEV (reference sequence). The CDR3 DNA reads as TGTGCCAGCATGACACGGACTGTCGGGGAGCTGTTTTTT. This translates into CASMTRTVGELFF.

This chain uses TRBV30 with TRBJ1-2; perhaps TRBD1 as D (5 bases). Trimming took off 1 base at V and 8 bases at J, with 14 bases between the two ends. This CDR3 region has 13 residues. Germline loops: CDR1 GTSNPN, CDR2 SVGIG (reference sequence). The CDR3 nucleotides are TGTGCCTGGAGTGGGATGGCAGGGCTCGGCTACACCTTC. As protein: CAWSGMAGLGYTF.